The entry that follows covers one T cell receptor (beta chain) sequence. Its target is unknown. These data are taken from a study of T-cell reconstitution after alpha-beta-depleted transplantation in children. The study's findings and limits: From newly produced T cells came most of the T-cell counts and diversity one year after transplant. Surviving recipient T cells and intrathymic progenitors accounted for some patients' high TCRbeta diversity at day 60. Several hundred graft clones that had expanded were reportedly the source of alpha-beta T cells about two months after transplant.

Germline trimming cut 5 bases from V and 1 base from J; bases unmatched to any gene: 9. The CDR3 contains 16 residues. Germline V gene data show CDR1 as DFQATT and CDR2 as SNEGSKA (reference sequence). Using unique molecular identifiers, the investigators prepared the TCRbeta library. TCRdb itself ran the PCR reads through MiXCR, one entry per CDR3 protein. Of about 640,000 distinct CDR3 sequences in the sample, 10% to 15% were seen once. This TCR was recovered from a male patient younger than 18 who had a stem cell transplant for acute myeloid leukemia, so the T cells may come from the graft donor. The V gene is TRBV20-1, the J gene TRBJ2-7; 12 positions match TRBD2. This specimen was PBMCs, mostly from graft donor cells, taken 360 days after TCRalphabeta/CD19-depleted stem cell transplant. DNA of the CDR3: TGCAGTGCTCCCACAGGACTAGCGGGGCTGTCCTACGAGCAGTACTTC. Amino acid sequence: CSAPTGLAGLSYEQYF.